This is a list of T cell receptor beta chains from one sample in a study of blood T cell repertoires in COVID-19. The protocol was immunoSEQ multiplex PCR, while the TCRdb copy is restricted to in-frame clones and leaves out a portion. The sample holds some 19,000 clones, about 82% seen once. Sequencing was performed on peripheral blood. The source is a man older than 75 with acute or convalescent COVID-19. Both conserved end residues are part of each CDR3. A D gene is named only where the DNA matches it firmly. The size field is filled for only some rows; it gives once, few, many or a size class.

d_call j_call clone_size v_call cdr3_nt cdr3_aa
- TRBJ1-1 - TRBV28 TGTGCCAGCAGTCCTCCGGGAACCACCGGCACTGAAGCTTTCTTT CASSPPGTTGTEAFF
TRBD1 TRBJ1-5 - TRBV6-6 TGTGCCAGCAGCTACTCCGGGACAGAGTACAATCAGCCCCAGCATTTT CASSYSGTEYNQPQHF
TRBD2 TRBJ2-5 once TRBV5-1 TGCGCCAGCAGCCTGGAGGCTGGGGCTAGCGGGGACCCCCAAGAGACCCAGTACTTC CASSLEAGASGDPQETQYF
TRBD1 TRBJ1-4 - TRBV5-6 TGTGCCAGCAGCTACGACAGGGTAAACGAAAAACTGTTTTTT CASSYDRVNEKLFF
- TRBJ1-3 - TRBV7-3 TGTGCCAGCAGCTTAAGTTCCCCTCTCTCTGGAAACACCATATATTTT CASSLSSPLSGNTIYF
TRBD1 TRBJ1-5 - TRBV19 TGTGCCAGTAGGGCTCCGGGACAGGGGAATCAGCCCCAGCATTTT CASRAPGQGNQPQHF
TRBD1 TRBJ2-4 - TRBV6-1 TGTGCCAGCAGTGAACAAGGGGGCCGAACCAAAAACATTCAGTACTTC CASSEQGGRTKNIQYF
TRBD2 TRBJ2-5 - TRBV7-2 TGTGCCAGCAGCTTGCACGGGGGGGTTTGGGAGACCCAGTACTTC CASSLHGGVWETQYF
- TRBJ2-7 - TRBV7-2 TGTGCCAGCAGCTTAGCGCAGGGACTCGAGCAGTACTTC CASSLAQGLEQYF
- TRBJ1-2 - TRBV19 TGTGCCAGTAGCTCGACAGAGAACTATGGCTACACCTTC CASSSTENYGYTF
TRBD1 TRBJ1-1 - TRBV7-2 TGTGCCAGCAGCTTTACGAGACAGGGCCCTGAAGCTTTCTTT CASSFTRQGPEAFF
- TRBJ1-2 once TRBV7-2 TGTGCCAGCAGCTTAGACAGGGCACGGACCTTC CASSLDRARTF
- TRBJ1-5 - TRBV11-2 TGTGCCAGCAGCTCCTCCGGGAGCAATCAGCCCCAGCATTTT CASSSSGSNQPQHF
- TRBJ2-7 - TRBV5-1 TGCGCCAGCAGCTTGCAGGATTCCTACGAGCAGTACTTC CASSLQDSYEQYF
- TRBJ2-7 - TRBV15 TGTGCCACCAGCAGAGACCTCTCCTACGAGCAGTACTTC CATSRDLSYEQYF